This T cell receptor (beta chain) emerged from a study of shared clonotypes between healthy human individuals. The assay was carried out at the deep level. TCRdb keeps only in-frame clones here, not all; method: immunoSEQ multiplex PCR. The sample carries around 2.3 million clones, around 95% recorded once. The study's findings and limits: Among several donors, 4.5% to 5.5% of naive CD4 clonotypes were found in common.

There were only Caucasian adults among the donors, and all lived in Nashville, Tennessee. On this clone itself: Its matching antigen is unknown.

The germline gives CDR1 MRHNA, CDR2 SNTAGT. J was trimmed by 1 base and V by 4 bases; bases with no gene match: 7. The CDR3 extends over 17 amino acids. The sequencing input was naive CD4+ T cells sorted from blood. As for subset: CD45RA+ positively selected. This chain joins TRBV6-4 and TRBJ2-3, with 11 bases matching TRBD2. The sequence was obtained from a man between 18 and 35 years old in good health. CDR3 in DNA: TGTGCCAGCAGTGTCCGCCTGACTAGCGGGGGCACAGATACGCAGTATTTT. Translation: CASSVRLTSGGTDTQYF.